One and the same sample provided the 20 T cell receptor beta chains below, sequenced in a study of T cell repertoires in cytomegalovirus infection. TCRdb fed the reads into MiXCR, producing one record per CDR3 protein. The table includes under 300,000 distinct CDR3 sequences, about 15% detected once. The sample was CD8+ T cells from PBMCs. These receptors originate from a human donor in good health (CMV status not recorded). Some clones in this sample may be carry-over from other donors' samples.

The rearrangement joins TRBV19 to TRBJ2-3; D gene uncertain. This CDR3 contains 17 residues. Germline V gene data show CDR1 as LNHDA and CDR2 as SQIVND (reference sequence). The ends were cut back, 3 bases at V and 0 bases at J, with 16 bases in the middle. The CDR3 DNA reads TGTGCCAGTAGTATCGGGTATCGGGCGGCTAGCACAGATACGCAGTATTTT. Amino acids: CASSIGYRAASTDTQYF.

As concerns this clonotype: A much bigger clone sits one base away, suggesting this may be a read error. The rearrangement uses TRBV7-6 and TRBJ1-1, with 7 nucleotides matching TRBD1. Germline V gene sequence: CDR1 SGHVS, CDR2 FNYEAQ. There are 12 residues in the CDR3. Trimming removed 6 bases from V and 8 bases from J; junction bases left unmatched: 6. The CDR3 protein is CASRKQGTEAFF. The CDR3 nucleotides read TGTGCCAGCAGAAAACAGGGGACAGAAGCTTTCTTT.

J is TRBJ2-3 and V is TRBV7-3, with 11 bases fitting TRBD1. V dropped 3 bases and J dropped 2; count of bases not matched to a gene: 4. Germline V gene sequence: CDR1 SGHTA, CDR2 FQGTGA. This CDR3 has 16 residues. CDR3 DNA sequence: TGTGCCAGCAGCTTGGACAGGGGGCGGCCCACAGATACGCAGTATTTT. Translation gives CASSLDRGRPTDTQYF.

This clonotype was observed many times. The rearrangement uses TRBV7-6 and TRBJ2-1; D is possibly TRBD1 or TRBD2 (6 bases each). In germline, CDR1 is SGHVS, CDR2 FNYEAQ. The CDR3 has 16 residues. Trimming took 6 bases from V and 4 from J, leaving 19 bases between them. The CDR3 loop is CASSQGPGGGYNEQFF. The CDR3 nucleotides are TGTGCCAGCAGTCAAGGGCCCGGGGGCGGGTACAATGAGCAGTTCTTC.

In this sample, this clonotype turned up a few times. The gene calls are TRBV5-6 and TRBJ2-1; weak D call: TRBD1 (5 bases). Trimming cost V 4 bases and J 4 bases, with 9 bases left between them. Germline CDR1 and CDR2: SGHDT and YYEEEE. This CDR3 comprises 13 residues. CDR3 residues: CASSPRQYNEQFF. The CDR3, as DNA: TGTGCCAGCAGCCCCCGACAGTACAATGAGCAGTTCTTC.

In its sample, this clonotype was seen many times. The CDR3 DNA is TGTGCCAGCAGCCCGTACCCCACAGATACGCAGTATTTT. Translated: CASSPYPTDTQYF. The chain couples TRBV7-2 to TRBJ2-3; D remains ambiguous. CDR3 length: 13 residues. The V gene's germline CDR1 is SGHTA and CDR2 FQGNSA. V was clipped by 5 bases and J by 2 bases, with 8 bases between them. The full variable domain, rest sourced from reference TRBV7-2 and TRBJ2-3, is GAGVSQSPSNKVTEKGKDVELRCDPISGHTALYWYRQSLGQGLEFLIYFQGNSAPDKSGLPSDRFSAERTGGSVSTLTIQRTQQEDSAVYLCASSPYPTDTQYFGPGTRLTVL.

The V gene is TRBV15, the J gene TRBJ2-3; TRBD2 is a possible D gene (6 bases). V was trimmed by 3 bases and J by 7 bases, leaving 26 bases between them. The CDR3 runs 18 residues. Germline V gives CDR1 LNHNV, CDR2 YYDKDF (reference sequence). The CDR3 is CATSSGSRDSYFSYTQYF. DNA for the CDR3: TGTGCCACCAGCAGTGGGTCCCGGGACTCCTATTTTTCGTATACGCAGTATTTT.

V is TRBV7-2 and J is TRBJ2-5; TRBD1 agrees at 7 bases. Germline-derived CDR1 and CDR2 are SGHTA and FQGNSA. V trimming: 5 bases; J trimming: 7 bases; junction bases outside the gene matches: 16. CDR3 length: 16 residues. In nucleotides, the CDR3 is TGTGCCAGCAGCCCAACCTCCGGGACAGACTTTGGGACCCAGTACTTC. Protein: CASSPTSGTDFGTQYF. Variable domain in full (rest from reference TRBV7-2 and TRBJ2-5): GAGVSQSPSNKVTEKGKDVELRCDPISGHTALYWYRQSLGQGLEFLIYFQGNSAPDKSGLPSDRFSAERTGGSVSTLTIQRTQQEDSAVYLCASSPTSGTDFGTQYFGPGTRLLVL.

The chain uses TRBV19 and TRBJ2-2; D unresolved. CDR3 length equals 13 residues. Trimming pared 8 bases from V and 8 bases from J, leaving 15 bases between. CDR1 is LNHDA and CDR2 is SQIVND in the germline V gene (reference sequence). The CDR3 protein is CASRSGSVGELFF. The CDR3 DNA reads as TGTGCCAGTCGGTCAGGATCAGTAGGGGAGCTGTTTTTT.

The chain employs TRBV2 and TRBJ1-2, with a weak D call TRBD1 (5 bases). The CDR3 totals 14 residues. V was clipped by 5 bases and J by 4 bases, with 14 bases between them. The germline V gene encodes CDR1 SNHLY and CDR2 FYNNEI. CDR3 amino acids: CASSFPTVGYGYTF. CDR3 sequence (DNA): TGTGCCAGCAGTTTCCCGACAGTAGGCTATGGCTACACCTTC.

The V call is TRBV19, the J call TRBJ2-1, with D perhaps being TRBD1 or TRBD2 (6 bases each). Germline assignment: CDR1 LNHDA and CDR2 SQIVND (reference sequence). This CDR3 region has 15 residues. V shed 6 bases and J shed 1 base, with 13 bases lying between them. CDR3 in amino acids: CASSGGAISYNEQFF. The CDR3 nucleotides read TGTGCCAGTAGCGGGGGCGCTATATCCTACAATGAGCAGTTCTTC.

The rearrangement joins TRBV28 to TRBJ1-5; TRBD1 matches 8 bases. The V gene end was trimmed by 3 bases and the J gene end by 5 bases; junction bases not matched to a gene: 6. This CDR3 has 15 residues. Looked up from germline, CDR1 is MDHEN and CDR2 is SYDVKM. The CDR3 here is CASSLLADRDQPQHF. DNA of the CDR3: TGTGCCAGCAGTTTGTTGGCGGACAGGGATCAGCCCCAGCATTTT.

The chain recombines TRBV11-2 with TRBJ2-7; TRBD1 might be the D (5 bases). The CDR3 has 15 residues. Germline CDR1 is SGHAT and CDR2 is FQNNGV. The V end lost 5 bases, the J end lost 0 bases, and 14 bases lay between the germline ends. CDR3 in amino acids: CASSGAARSSYEQYF. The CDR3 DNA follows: TGTGCCAGCAGCGGGGCAGCCAGGAGCTCCTACGAGCAGTACTTC.

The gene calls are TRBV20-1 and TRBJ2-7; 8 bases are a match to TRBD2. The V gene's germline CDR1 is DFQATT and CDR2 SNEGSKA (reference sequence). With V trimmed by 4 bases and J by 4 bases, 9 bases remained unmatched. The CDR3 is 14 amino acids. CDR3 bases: TGCAGTGCTACGGGACTAGGAATACAGTACGAGCAGTACTTC. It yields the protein CSATGLGIQYEQYF.

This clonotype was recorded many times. DNA of the CDR3: TGTGCCAGCAGTGCGGGGACAGTCGCCTATAATTCACCCCTCCACTTT. The encoded protein is CASSAGTVAYNSPLHF. V gene TRBV2 combines with J gene TRBJ1-6; TRBD1 matches at 7 bases. V shed 4 bases and J 2 bases; nucleotides not matched to a gene: 5. This CDR3 has 16 amino acids. The germline V gene encodes CDR1 SNHLY and CDR2 FYNNEI.

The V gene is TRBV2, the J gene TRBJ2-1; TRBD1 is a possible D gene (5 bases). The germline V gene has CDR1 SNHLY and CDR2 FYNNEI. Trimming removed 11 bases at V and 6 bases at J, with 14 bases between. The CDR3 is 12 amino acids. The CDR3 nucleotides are TGTGCCTCGGCGCAGGGTAGCAATGAGCAGTTCTTC. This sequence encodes CASAQGSNEQFF.

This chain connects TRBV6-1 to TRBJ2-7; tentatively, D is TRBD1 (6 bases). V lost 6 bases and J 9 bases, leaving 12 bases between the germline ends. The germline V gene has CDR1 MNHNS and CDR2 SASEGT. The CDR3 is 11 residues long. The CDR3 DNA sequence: TGTGCCAGCAGAGGGACAAATTGGCAGTACTTC. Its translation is CASRGTNWQYF.

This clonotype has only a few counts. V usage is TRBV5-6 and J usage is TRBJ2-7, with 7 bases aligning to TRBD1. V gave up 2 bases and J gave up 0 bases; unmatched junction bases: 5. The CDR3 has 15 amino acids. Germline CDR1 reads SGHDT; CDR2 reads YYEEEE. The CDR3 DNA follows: TGTGCCAGCAGCTTTGGGACAGAAGACTCCTACGAGCAGTACTTC. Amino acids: CASSFGTEDSYEQYF.

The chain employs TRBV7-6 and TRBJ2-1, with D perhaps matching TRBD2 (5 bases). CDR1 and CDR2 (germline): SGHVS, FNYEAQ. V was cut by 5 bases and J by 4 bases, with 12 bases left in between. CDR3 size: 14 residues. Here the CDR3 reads CASSPLLAYNEQFF. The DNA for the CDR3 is TGTGCCAGCAGCCCCCTCCTAGCTTACAATGAGCAGTTCTTC.

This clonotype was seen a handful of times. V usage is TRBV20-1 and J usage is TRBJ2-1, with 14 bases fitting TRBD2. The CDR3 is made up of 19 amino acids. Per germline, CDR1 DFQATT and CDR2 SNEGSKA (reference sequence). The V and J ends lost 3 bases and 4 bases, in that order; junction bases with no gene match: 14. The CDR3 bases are TGCAGTGCTAGGGGAACTGGACTAGCGGGGGGACCATTTTACAATGAGCAGTTCTTC. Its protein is CSARGTGLAGGPFYNEQFF.